Detailed here is one TCR beta chain. The source of the sample is a study of siplizumab effects on memory and regulatory T cells. Method: immunoSEQ multiplex PCR; TCRdb's copy keeps in-frame clones and lacks some. The table records 56,000 or so clones, about 98% of them present only once. Losses at the gene ends were 6 bases for V and 5 bases for J; bases not matched to a gene: 9. Looked up from germline, CDR1 is SEHNR and CDR2 is FQNEAQ (reference sequence). CDR3 length equals 15 residues. The sequence was obtained from a human donor in good health. The V gene is TRBV7-9, the J gene TRBJ2-3, with 9 bases fitting TRBD1. The material sequenced was naive CD8+ T cells sorted from blood. The CDR3 loop reads CASSHRDRVKDTQYF. The CDR3 DNA is TGTGCCAGCAGTCACCGGGACAGGGTCAAAGATACGCAGTATTTT.